This TCR beta chain was identified in a study of radiation and T cells in renal cell carcinoma. Study-wide background: Nephrectomy followed 15 Gy stereotactic body radiation by 4 weeks.

Concerning this clone itself: What it binds is not known.

This table comes from immunoSEQ multiplex PCR, and its TCRdb copy is limited to in-frame clones, with some not included. The sample contains tens of thousands of clones, roughly 85% of which appear only once. General study results and limits: In blood, top tumor clones expanded by 2 weeks, shrinking by 4. No pretreatment tumor biopsies were available for baseline clonotypes.

V dropped 0 bases and J dropped 11 bases, with 7 bases sitting between them. The CDR3 has 11 amino acids. CDR1 is MNHNS, CDR2 SASEGT, per germline. Time point: blood 2 weeks post-SBRT. Treatment: 15 Gy SBRT to primary tumor, nephrectomy 4 weeks later. This renal cell carcinoma was of the clear cell type. This TCR came from a woman in her forties or fifties with renal cell carcinoma. The chain combines TRBV6-1 with TRBJ1-1; no clear D gene. The source was blood, collected from a patient whose treatment included radiotherapy and nephrectomy. The DNA of the CDR3 is TGTGCCAGCAGTGAAGCTCTCCAGGCTTTCTTT. It encodes CASSEALQAFF.